This T cell receptor beta chain was captured by sequencing in a study of blood T cell repertoires in COVID-19. Study-level information: Italy, Spain and the United States were the sources of the convalescent and acute COVID-19 samples. Nucleic acid was either cDNA or gDNA, and it came from T cells, B-cell-depleted T cells, or PBMCs.

Authors' analysis steps: Amplifying reference gene primers gave estimates of nucleated cell counts. Measured with immunoSEQ multiplex PCR; TCRdb has only the in-frame clones, and not every one. V, J and clone size were drawn from that table, and D and trimming were deduced from the DNA. Of 150,000 to 200,000 clones listed, around four fifths are singletons. CDR1 is MNHEY, CDR2 SVGEGT, per germline. V was pared by 6 bases and J by 7 bases, with 7 bases of the junction left unmatched. The CDR3 length is 14 residues. The sequence was collected from a woman between 25 and 40 years old with acute or convalescent COVID-19. The genes are TRBV6-2 or TRBV6-3 and TRBJ2-1; 9 bases align to TRBD1. The sample consisted of peripheral blood. CDR3 coding DNA: TGTGCCAGCAGCCTCGGACAGGGGTGGAATGAGCAGTTCTTC. Translated, it gives CASSLGQGWNEQFF.